One sample yielded the 9 T cell receptor beta chains listed below, sequenced in a study of HIV-infected patients and healthy controls. Reverse transcription used roughly 480 ng RNA and constant-region primers for alpha and beta. Using multiplexing indices, alpha and beta chain libraries were generated apart by chain-specific third strand synthesis. TCRdb used MiXCR to reprocess the 5' RACE reads, holding one entry per CDR3 protein. Here the sample spans about 9,600 distinct CDR3 sequences, around 5.3% being singletons. All unsorted peripheral T cells were captured because whole blood was used without fractionation. The source was blood, collected before antiretroviral therapy. The receptor set was obtained from an adult with HIV infection.

This clonotype was observed at least ten times. V gene TRBV6-1 combines with J gene TRBJ2-7; 9 positions match TRBD2. The CDR3 length is 14 residues. Germline V lookup: CDR1 MNHNS, CDR2 SASEGT. V gave up 4 bases and J gave up 3 bases; unmatched junction bases: 4. CDR3 bases: TGTGCCAGCAGTGCGCGGGAGGGCCACTACGAGCAGTACTTC. This sequence encodes CASSAREGHYEQYF.

This clonotype was observed at least ten times. V usage is TRBV20-1 and J usage is TRBJ2-5; possibly TRBD2 for D (5 bases). V dropped 3 bases and J dropped 1 base, with 12 bases sitting between them. The CDR3 loop spans 14 amino acids. Germline loops: CDR1 DFQATT, CDR2 SNEGSKA (reference sequence). The DNA of the CDR3 is TGCAGTGCTAGTCCCGGCGGGTTCCAAGAGACCCAGTACTTC. This encodes CSASPGGFQETQYF.

This clonotype was counted ten times or more. V gene TRBV13 combines with J gene TRBJ2-3; D tentatively fits TRBD1 or TRBD2 (6 bases each). The germline V gene encodes CDR1 PRHDT and CDR2 FYEKMQ (reference sequence). The CDR3 is made up of 14 amino acids. V lost 4 bases and J 0 bases, leaving 8 bases between the germline ends. CDR3 amino acids: CASSSGGSTDTQYF. The CDR3 bases are TGTGCCAGCAGCTCCGGGGGCAGCACAGATACGCAGTATTTT.

Many counts were recorded for this clonotype. This chain uses TRBV5-1 with TRBJ1-2, with D uncertain. Looked up from germline, CDR1 is SGHRS and CDR2 is YFSETQ. CDR3 length: 14 residues. Trimming pared 5 bases from V and 4 bases from J, leaving 15 bases between. The CDR3 DNA reads TGCGCCAGCAGGGGAGACGGAATCGGCTATGGCTACACCTTC. Its translation is CASRGDGIGYGYTF.

This clonotype was seen ten or more times. The V gene is TRBV4-1, the J gene TRBJ2-7, with TRBD2 identical over 10 bases. The CDR3 covers 15 residues. Per germline, CDR1 MGHRA and CDR2 YSYEKL. V lost 0 bases and J lost 7; bases outside the gene matches: 6. The chain's CDR3 is CASSQDPNSGGEQYF. The CDR3 DNA sequence: TGCGCCAGCAGCCAAGATCCGAATAGCGGGGGGGAGCAGTACTTC.

In its sample, this clonotype is medium-sized. This chain links TRBV4-1 with TRBJ2-6; D is possibly TRBD1 (5 bases). V dropped 2 bases and J dropped 1 base, with 15 bases sitting between them. Germline V gene data show CDR1 as MGHRA and CDR2 as YSYEKL. The CDR3 spans 18 residues. The DNA of the CDR3 is TGCGCCAGCAGCCAATTTACAGGCATACCTTCTGGGGCCAACGTCCTGACTTTC. Translating gives CASSQFTGIPSGANVLTF.

In its sample, this clonotype ranks as medium-sized. The rearrangement uses TRBV29-1 and TRBJ2-3, with TRBD1 identical over 9 bases. Germline V CDR1 and CDR2: SQVTM, ANQGSEA. The CDR3 spans 13 residues. After removal of 5 bases from V and 3 bases from J, the junction contained 3 bases not matched to a gene. This CDR3 reads CSVKTGGTDTQYF. The DNA of the CDR3 is TGCAGCGTTAAGACAGGGGGGACAGATACGCAGTATTTT.

At least ten counts were recorded for this clonotype. This rearrangement joins TRBV12-3 or TRBV12-4 to TRBJ2-2; the D is unclear. This CDR3 has 12 amino acids. With 3 bases removed from V and 2 bases from J, the gap between germline ends came to 1 base. CDR3 DNA sequence: TGTGCCAGCAGTTTCAACACCGGGGAGCTGTTTTTT. Amino acids: CASSFNTGELFF.

The sample holds a few counts of this clonotype. The V call is TRBV29-1, the J call TRBJ1-1; weak D call: TRBD1 (6 bases). Trimming removed 0 bases from V and 1 base from J, with 12 bases in between. Looked up from germline, CDR1 is SQVTM and CDR2 is ANQGSEA. The CDR3 consists of 15 residues. CDR3 DNA sequence: TGCAGCGTTGAAGATACGGGGGGCGCGAACACTGAAGCTTTCTTT. Translating it yields CSVEDTGGANTEAFF.